This TCR beta chain was recovered during a study of shared clonotypes between healthy human individuals. Study-wide background: A donor's plate count was three for CD4 naive and three for CD4 memory; CD8 naive had two and CD8 memory one.

The assay used deep level. In the authors' methods: In the immunoSEQ data, sequences were junction-only and lacked quality scores, so filtering differed. The repertoire was sequenced with immunoSEQ multiplex PCR; TCRdb's copy has only in-frame clones and lacks some. Clonal size and the V and J genes are those of that table, whereas D and trimming came from the DNA. In the table there are around 1,900,000 clones, just over 90% of which are singletons. Naive CD8 cells were CD45RO-negative, positively selected for CCR7, excluding terminally differentiated effector memory CD45RA+ cells. The donors were adults (healthy and HIV-negative) with no recent acute infections or vaccinations. This CDR3 spans 13 amino acids. CDR1 and CDR2 from the germline V gene are LNHDA and SQIVND (reference sequence). The V and J ends lost 5 bases and 5 bases respectively, with 13 bases between them.

The chain uses TRBV19 and TRBJ2-7, with no clear D. The sequenced sample consisted of naive CD8+ T cells from PBMCs. The clonotype originates from a man younger than 30 in good health. Some clones in this sample may be carry-over from other donors' samples. CDR3 in DNA: TGTGCCAGTAGTGCTTTACTCGGCAACGAGCAGTACTTC. Its protein product is CASSALLGNEQYF.